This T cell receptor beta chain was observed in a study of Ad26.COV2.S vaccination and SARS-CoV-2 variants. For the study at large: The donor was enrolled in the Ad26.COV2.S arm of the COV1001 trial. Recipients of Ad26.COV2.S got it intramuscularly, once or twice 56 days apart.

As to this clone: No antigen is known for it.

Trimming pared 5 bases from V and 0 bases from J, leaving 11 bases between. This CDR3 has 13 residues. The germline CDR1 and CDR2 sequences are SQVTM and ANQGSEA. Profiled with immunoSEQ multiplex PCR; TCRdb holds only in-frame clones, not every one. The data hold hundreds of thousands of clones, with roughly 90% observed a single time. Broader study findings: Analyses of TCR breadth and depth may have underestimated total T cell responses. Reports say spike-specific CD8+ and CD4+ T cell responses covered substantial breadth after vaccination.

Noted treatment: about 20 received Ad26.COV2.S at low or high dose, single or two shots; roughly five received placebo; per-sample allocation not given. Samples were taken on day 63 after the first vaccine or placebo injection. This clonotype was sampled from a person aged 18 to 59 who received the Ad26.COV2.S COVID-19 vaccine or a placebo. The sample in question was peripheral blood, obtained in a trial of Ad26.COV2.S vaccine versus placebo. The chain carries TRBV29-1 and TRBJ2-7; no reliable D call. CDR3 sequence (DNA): TGCAGCGTTACCGACTCCCGCTCCTACGAGCAGTACTTC. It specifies CSVTDSRSYEQYF.